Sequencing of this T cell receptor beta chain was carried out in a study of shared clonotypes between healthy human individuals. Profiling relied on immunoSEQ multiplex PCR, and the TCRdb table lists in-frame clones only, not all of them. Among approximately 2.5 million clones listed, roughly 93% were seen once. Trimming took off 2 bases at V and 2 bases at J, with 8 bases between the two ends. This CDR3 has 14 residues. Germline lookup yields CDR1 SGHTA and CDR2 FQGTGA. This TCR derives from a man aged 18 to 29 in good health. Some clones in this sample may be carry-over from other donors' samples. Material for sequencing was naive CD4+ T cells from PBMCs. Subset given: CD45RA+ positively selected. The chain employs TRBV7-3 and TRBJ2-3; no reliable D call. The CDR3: CASSLYHFTDTQYF. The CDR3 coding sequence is TGTGCCAGCAGCTTATATCACTTCACAGATACGCAGTATTTT.